This T cell receptor (beta chain) comes out of a study of response to subunit inactivated influenza vaccine. Regarding the study as a whole: Every seasonal influenza vaccination brings in few new T cells, the authors suggested.

Worth noting for this clonotype: Its antigen is unknown.

TCRdb re-derived calls from the RT-PCR reads in MiXCR, one entry per CDR3 protein. The sample holds hundreds of thousands of distinct CDR3 sequences, approximately 15% seen once. The CDR3 is 14 amino acids. V lost 1 base, J lost 6 bases, and 6 bases stayed unmatched. Germline V gives CDR1 MDHEN, CDR2 SYDVKM. The V and J genes are TRBV28 and TRBJ2-7; TRBD2 matches at 7 bases. The receptor was derived from a man over 45 who received an inactivated influenza vaccine. Sequences were derived from PBMCs from blood, sampled 14 to 15 days before vaccination. This CDR3 is CASSLSGGNGEQYF. CDR3 sequence (DNA): TGTGCCAGCAGTTTATCGGGAGGCAATGGCGAGCAGTACTTC.